A single T cell receptor (beta chain) is shown here with its context. Deletions cut 7 bases from V and 2 bases from J, with 19 bases between. The CDR3 covers 16 residues. Germline loops: CDR1 LNHDA, CDR2 SQIVND (reference sequence). This specimen comes from a study of blood T cell repertoires in COVID-19. Study as a whole: COVID-19 samples from acute and convalescent phases originated in the United States, Italy and Spain. T cells, B-cell-depleted T cells, or PBMCs provided the cDNA or gDNA that served as material.

One Seattle source followed patients from active infection through their disease course. Methods used by the authors: Quantification of nucleated cells was approximated via reference gene primer amplification. Profiled with immunoSEQ multiplex PCR; TCRdb holds only in-frame clones, not every one. That table furnishes V, J and clone size, whereas the DNA furnished D and trimming. This sample yields about 120,000 clones, of which 90% are seen a single time; about 3.8% belongs to the top ten. Sequencing used peripheral blood. This TCR came from a woman aged 60-75 years with COVID-19, enrolled during active disease. V and J are TRBV19 and TRBJ2-3, with D perhaps matching TRBD2 (6 bases). CDR3 residues: CASTQASGGYTDTQYF. DNA of the CDR3: TGTGCCAGTACCCAAGCCAGCGGAGGGTACACAGATACGCAGTATTTT.